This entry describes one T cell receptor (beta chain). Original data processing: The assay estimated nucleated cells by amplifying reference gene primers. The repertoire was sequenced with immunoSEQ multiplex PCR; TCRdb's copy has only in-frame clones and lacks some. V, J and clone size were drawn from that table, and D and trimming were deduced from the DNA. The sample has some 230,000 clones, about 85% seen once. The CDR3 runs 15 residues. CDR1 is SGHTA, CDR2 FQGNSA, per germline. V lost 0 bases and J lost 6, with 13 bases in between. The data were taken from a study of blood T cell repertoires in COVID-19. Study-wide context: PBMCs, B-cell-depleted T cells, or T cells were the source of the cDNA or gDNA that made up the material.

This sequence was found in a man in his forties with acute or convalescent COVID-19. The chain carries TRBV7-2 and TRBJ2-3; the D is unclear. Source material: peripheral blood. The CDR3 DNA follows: TGTGCCAGCAGCTTAGCTCAACTCCAAGCGGATACGCAGTATTTT. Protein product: CASSLAQLQADTQYF.